This TCR beta chain was sequenced for a study of molecular identifiers for immune sequencing clone quantification. Study summary: Four of five RNA aliquots from approximately 20,000 or 100,000 naive CD8 T cells were sequenced.

With 5 bases clipped from V and 7 bases from J, the junction kept 8 bases outside the gene matches. This CDR3 spans 15 amino acids. In germline, CDR1 is SGHVS, CDR2 FQNEAQ. The sorting of naive CD8 T cells used the CD8+CD4-CCR7+CD45RA+ phenotype. Previously reported methods and listed TCR primers produced the bulk TCR libraries. TCRdb fed the PCR reads into MiXCR, producing one record per CDR3 protein. The sample consists of hundreds of thousands of distinct CDR3 sequences, around 20% of them appearing once. This clonotype was seen at least ten times. The chain combines TRBV7-8 with TRBJ2-1; 10 bases are a match to TRBD2. The clonotype comes from a human donor in good health. Some libraries in this study had Jurkat cell RNA spiked in. Specimen: naive CD8+ T cells from blood, with Jurkat cell RNA spiked in. Described subset: FACS-sorted CD8+CD4-CCR7+CD45RA+ naive T cells. This CDR3 reads CASSPRLAGLNEQFF. As DNA, the CDR3 is TGTGCCAGCAGCCCCAGACTAGCGGGTTTAAATGAGCAGTTCTTC.